The rows below give T cell receptor beta chains drawn from one sample of a study of T cell responses to AZD1222 COVID-19 vaccine. Produced via immunoSEQ multiplex PCR; TCRdb's table is partial and in-frame only. This table holds 120,000 or so clones, around 89% found once. Sequencing was performed on peripheral blood, taken on day 0 of AZD1222 vaccination. The origin of the receptors is an adult in good health. Each CDR3 is given with its conserved first and last residue. The order of the fields is V gene, D gene, J gene, clone size, CDR3 DNA, CDR3 protein. The D gene is left open where the match is weak. Rows may omit the clone size; those that give it use once, few, many or a size class.

V gene: TRBV12-3/TRBV12-4; D gene: -; J gene: TRBJ2-3; clone size: -; CDR3 DNA: TGTGCCAGCAGTTCGACCACAGATACGCAGTATTTT; CDR3 protein: CASSSTTDTQYF
V gene: TRBV6-5; D gene: TRBD1; J gene: TRBJ1-1; clone size: -; CDR3 DNA: TGTGCCAGCTTTGACAGGGGGAGTACTGAAGCTTTCTTT; CDR3 protein: CASFDRGSTEAFF
V gene: TRBV2; D gene: -; J gene: TRBJ2-3; clone size: -; CDR3 DNA: TGTGCCAGCAGTGATCAGGGACCGGCAGATACGCAGTATTTT; CDR3 protein: CASSDQGPADTQYF
V gene: TRBV5-6; D gene: -; J gene: TRBJ1-4; clone size: -; CDR3 DNA: TGTGCCAGCAGCTTGGGAGCAGGGACTAATGAAAAACTGTTTTTT; CDR3 protein: CASSLGAGTNEKLFF
V gene: TRBV21-1; D gene: -; J gene: TRBJ1-3; clone size: once; CDR3 DNA: TGTGCCAGCAGCGCTACAGGAAACGGAAACACCATATATTTT; CDR3 protein: CASSATGNGNTIYF
V gene: TRBV19; D gene: -; J gene: TRBJ1-2; clone size: -; CDR3 DNA: TGTGCCAGTAGTATAGCAGGAGGGGGAAAGAATGGCTACACCTTC; CDR3 protein: CASSIAGGGKNGYTF
V gene: TRBV14; D gene: -; J gene: TRBJ2-1; clone size: -; CDR3 DNA: TGTGCCAGCAGCCAAGTTAGGGGGGGCTACAATGAGCAGTTCTTC; CDR3 protein: CASSQVRGGYNEQFF
V gene: TRBV7-9; D gene: TRBD1; J gene: TRBJ1-1; clone size: -; CDR3 DNA: TGTGCCAGCAGCCCGACAGGGAAAGGCTTAGAAGCTTTCTTT; CDR3 protein: CASSPTGKGLEAFF
V gene: TRBV12-3/TRBV12-4; D gene: -; J gene: TRBJ2-5; clone size: -; CDR3 DNA: TGTGCCAGCAGTTTCCACGGAGAGACCCAGTACTTC; CDR3 protein: CASSFHGETQYF
V gene: TRBV10-3; D gene: TRBD2; J gene: TRBJ2-3; clone size: few; CDR3 DNA: TGTGCCATCAGTGAAGGGGAAGGACTAGCGGGGGGAAGTACGCAGTATTTT; CDR3 protein: CAISEGEGLAGGSTQYF
V gene: TRBV9; D gene: -; J gene: TRBJ1-2; clone size: once; CDR3 DNA: TGTGCCAGCAGCGACCGACAGTATAATATAGGGGGGAACTATAACTATGGCTACACCTTC; CDR3 protein: CASSDRQYNIGGNYNYGYTF
V gene: TRBV7-6; D gene: -; J gene: TRBJ2-7; clone size: -; CDR3 DNA: TGTGCCAGCAGCTTAGAGGGTGGGTACGAGCAGTACTTC; CDR3 protein: CASSLEGGYEQYF
V gene: TRBV5-6; D gene: -; J gene: TRBJ1-3; clone size: -; CDR3 DNA: TGTGCCAGCAGCTTTACCTTGACAGGACTCTCTGGAAACACCATATATTTT; CDR3 protein: CASSFTLTGLSGNTIYF
V gene: TRBV6-2/TRBV6-3; D gene: -; J gene: TRBJ2-2; clone size: -; CDR3 DNA: TGTGCCAGCAGTCCCTTTGGGGGGGCGGCCGGGGAGCTGTTTTTT; CDR3 protein: CASSPFGGAAGELFF
V gene: TRBV6-1; D gene: TRBD2; J gene: TRBJ2-2; clone size: -; CDR3 DNA: TGTGCCAGCAGTGAAAGGCGAGGACTAGGCACCGGGGAGCTGTTTTTT; CDR3 protein: CASSERRGLGTGELFF
V gene: TRBV7-9; D gene: TRBD1; J gene: TRBJ1-2; clone size: -; CDR3 DNA: TGTGCCAGCAGCGTCGGGACAGGCCTCCCCCCCTATGGCTACACCTTC; CDR3 protein: CASSVGTGLPPYGYTF
V gene: TRBV9; D gene: TRBD2; J gene: TRBJ2-1; clone size: -; CDR3 DNA: TGTGCCAGCAGCGTCAGCGGGGGCTCATACAATGAGCAGTTCTTC; CDR3 protein: CASSVSGGSYNEQFF
V gene: TRBV10-1; D gene: -; J gene: TRBJ1-2; clone size: -; CDR3 DNA: TGCGCCAGCAGTGCGGGTGTTTCGCATGGCTACACCTTC; CDR3 protein: CASSAGVSHGYTF
V gene: TRBV9; D gene: TRBD1; J gene: TRBJ2-4; clone size: -; CDR3 DNA: TGTGCCAGCAGCCCGTGGGACAGGGTGAACATTCAGTACTTC; CDR3 protein: CASSPWDRVNIQYF
V gene: TRBV6-5; D gene: TRBD1; J gene: TRBJ1-2; clone size: -; CDR3 DNA: TGTGCCAGCAGTCCCCGGGACAGCCGACACTATGGCTACACCTTC; CDR3 protein: CASSPRDSRHYGYTF
V gene: TRBV6-5; D gene: -; J gene: TRBJ2-7; clone size: -; CDR3 DNA: TGTGCCAGCAGTTACTCCAGGAGGGTCTACGAGCAGTACTTC; CDR3 protein: CASSYSRRVYEQYF
V gene: TRBV5-6; D gene: -; J gene: TRBJ2-3; clone size: -; CDR3 DNA: TGTGCCAGCAGCCCAGCCAGCACAGATACGCAGTATTTT; CDR3 protein: CASSPASTDTQYF
V gene: TRBV7-2; D gene: -; J gene: TRBJ2-7; clone size: -; CDR3 DNA: TGTGCCAGCAGCTTAGAGGCAGGGGGGTCCTACGAGCAGTACTTC; CDR3 protein: CASSLEAGGSYEQYF
V gene: TRBV6-5; D gene: TRBD1; J gene: TRBJ1-2; clone size: -; CDR3 DNA: TGTGCCAGCAGGGGGACAGTAGTAAACTATGGCTACACCTTC; CDR3 protein: CASRGTVVNYGYTF
V gene: TRBV21-1; D gene: -; J gene: TRBJ1-4; clone size: -; CDR3 DNA: TGTGCCAGCAGCCCCACCTGGTGCCCGAGCCCTTTAAATGAAAAACTGTTTTTT; CDR3 protein: CASSPTWCPSPLNEKLFF
V gene: TRBV6-5; D gene: -; J gene: TRBJ2-1; clone size: -; CDR3 DNA: TGTGCCAGCAGTACCGGGACAAGGGGCTACAATGAGCAGTTCTTC; CDR3 protein: CASSTGTRGYNEQFF
V gene: TRBV29-1; D gene: -; J gene: TRBJ1-1; clone size: -; CDR3 DNA: TGCAGCGTTGAACAATACAGAGACACTGAAGCTTTCTTT; CDR3 protein: CSVEQYRDTEAFF
V gene: TRBV3-1/TRBV3-2; D gene: -; J gene: TRBJ1-1; clone size: -; CDR3 DNA: TGTGCCAGCAGCCAATCATTTACAGGGTTTTCTACGGCTTTCTTT; CDR3 protein: CASSQSFTGFSTAFF
V gene: TRBV4-1; D gene: -; J gene: TRBJ1-5; clone size: few; CDR3 DNA: TGCGCCAGCAGCCAAGGCCAGGGATATCAGCCCCAGCATTTT; CDR3 protein: CASSQGQGYQPQHF
V gene: TRBV15; D gene: TRBD2; J gene: TRBJ2-2; clone size: -; CDR3 DNA: TGTGCCACCAGCAGTCTAGCGGGGGGGCCGGACACCGGGGAGCTGTTTTTT; CDR3 protein: CATSSLAGGPDTGELFF
V gene: TRBV5-6; D gene: -; J gene: TRBJ1-1; clone size: -; CDR3 DNA: TGTGCCAGCAGCTTGGCCTCGGGGGGGACTGAAGCTTTCTTT; CDR3 protein: CASSLASGGTEAFF
V gene: TRBV7-9; D gene: -; J gene: TRBJ1-2; clone size: -; CDR3 DNA: TGTGCCAGCAGCTCCCCGCCCTTCCCTACTACCTTCTATGGCTACACCTTC; CDR3 protein: CASSSPPFPTTFYGYTF
V gene: TRBV9; D gene: -; J gene: TRBJ1-3; clone size: -; CDR3 DNA: TGTGCCAGCACCGGCGGTAGACTCGGAAACACCATATATTTT; CDR3 protein: CASTGGRLGNTIYF
V gene: TRBV6-2/TRBV6-3; D gene: -; J gene: TRBJ2-1; clone size: -; CDR3 DNA: TGTGCCAGCAGCCCCCGGCACAATGAGCAGTTCTTC; CDR3 protein: CASSPRHNEQFF
V gene: TRBV12-5; D gene: TRBD2; J gene: TRBJ2-3; clone size: -; CDR3 DNA: TGTGCTAGTGCCATTAGACTAGCGGGGGTGGGAGATACGCAGTATTTT; CDR3 protein: CASAIRLAGVGDTQYF
V gene: TRBV27; D gene: -; J gene: TRBJ2-2; clone size: -; CDR3 DNA: TGTGCCAGCAGTCCTCCGAACACCGGGGAGCTGTTTTTT; CDR3 protein: CASSPPNTGELFF
V gene: TRBV5-1; D gene: TRBD1; J gene: TRBJ1-1; clone size: -; CDR3 DNA: TGCGCCAGCAGCGGCGACAGGGGCTCGAACACTGAAGCTTTCTTT; CDR3 protein: CASSGDRGSNTEAFF
V gene: TRBV6-4; D gene: TRBD1; J gene: TRBJ2-3; clone size: -; CDR3 DNA: TGTGCCAGCAGTGACTCGGGACAGGGGGCGTTGTATTTT; CDR3 protein: CASSDSGQGALYF
V gene: TRBV5-6; D gene: -; J gene: TRBJ1-4; clone size: -; CDR3 DNA: TGTGCCAGCCAGACATGGGTGGCAAATGAAAAACTGTTTTTT; CDR3 protein: CASQTWVANEKLFF
V gene: TRBV28; D gene: -; J gene: TRBJ2-7; clone size: -; CDR3 DNA: TGTGCCAGCAGCCCCCCAGGGGCCTACGAGCAGTACTTC; CDR3 protein: CASSPPGAYEQYF
V gene: TRBV20-1; D gene: -; J gene: TRBJ1-2; clone size: -; CDR3 DNA: TGCAGTGCTAGAGTCCCCCCTGGCTACACCTTC; CDR3 protein: CSARVPPGYTF